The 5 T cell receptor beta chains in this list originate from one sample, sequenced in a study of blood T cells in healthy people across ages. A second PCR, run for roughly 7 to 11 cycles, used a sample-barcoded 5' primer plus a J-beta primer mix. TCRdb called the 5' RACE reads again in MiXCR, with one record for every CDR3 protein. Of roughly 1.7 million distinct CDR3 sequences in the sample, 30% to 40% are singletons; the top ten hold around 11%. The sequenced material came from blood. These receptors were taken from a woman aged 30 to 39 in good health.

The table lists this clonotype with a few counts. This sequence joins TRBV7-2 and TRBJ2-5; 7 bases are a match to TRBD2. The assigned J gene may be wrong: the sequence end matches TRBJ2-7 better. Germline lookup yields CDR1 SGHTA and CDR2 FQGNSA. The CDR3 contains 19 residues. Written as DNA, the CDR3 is TGTGCCAGCAGCTTGTCCGTAACGGGAGGAAGTGATGATTTCGACGAGCAGTACTTC. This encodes CASSLSVTGGSDDFDEQYF.

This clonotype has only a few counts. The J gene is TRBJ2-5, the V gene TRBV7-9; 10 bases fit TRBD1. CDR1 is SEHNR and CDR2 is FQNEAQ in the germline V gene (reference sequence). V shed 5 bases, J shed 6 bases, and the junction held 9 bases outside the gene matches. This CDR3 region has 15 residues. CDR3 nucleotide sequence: TGTGCCAGCAGCCCTGGGGGGACAGGGGCCAAGACCCAGTACTTC. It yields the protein CASSPGGTGAKTQYF.

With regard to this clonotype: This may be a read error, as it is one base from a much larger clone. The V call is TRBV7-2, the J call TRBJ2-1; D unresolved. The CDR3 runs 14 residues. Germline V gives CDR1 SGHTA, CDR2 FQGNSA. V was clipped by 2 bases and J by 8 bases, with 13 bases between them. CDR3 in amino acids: CASSLFRRTDEQFF. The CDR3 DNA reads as TGTGCCAGCAGCTTATTTCGCAGGACGGATGAGCAGTTCTTC.

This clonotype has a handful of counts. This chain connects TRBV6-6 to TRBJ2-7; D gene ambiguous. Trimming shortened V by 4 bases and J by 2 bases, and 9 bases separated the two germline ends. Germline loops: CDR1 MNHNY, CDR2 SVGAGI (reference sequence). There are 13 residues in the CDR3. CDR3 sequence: CASSSWGTYEQYF. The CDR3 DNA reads TGTGCCAGCAGTTCCTGGGGTACCTACGAGCAGTACTTC.

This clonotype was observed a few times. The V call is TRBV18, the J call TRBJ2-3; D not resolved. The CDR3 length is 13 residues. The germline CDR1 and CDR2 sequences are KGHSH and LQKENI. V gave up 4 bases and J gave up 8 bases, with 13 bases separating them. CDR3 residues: CASSLSFGGTQYF. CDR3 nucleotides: TGTGCCAGCTCACTCAGCTTCGGCGGTACGCAGTATTTT.